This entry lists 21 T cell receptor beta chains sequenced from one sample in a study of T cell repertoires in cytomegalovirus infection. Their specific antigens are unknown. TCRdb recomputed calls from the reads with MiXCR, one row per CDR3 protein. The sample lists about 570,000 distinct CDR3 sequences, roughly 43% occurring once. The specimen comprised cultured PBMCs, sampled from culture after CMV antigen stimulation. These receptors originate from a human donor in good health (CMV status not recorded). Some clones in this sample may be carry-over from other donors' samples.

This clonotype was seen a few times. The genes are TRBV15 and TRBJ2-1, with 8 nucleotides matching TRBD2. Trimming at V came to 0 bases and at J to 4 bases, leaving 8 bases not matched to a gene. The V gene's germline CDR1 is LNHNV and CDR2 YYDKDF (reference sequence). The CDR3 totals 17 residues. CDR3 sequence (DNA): TGTGCCACCAGCAGAGATCGGGGGGGGGCGGTTTACAATGAGCAGTTCTTC. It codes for CATSRDRGGAVYNEQFF.

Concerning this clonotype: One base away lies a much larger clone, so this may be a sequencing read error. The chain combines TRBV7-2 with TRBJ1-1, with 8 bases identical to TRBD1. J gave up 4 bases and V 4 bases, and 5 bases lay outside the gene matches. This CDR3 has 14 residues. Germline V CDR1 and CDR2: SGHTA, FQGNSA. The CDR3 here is CTSSSTTGVTEAFF. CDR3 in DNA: TGTACCAGCAGCTCTACGACAGGGGTCACTGAAGCTTTCTTT.

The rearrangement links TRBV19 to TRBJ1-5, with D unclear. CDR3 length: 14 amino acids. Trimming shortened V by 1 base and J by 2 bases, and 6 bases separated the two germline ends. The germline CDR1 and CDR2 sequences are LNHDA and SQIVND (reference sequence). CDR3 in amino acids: CASSIGWGNQPQHF. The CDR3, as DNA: TGTGCCAGTAGTATAGGGTGGGGCAATCAGCCCCAGCATTTT.

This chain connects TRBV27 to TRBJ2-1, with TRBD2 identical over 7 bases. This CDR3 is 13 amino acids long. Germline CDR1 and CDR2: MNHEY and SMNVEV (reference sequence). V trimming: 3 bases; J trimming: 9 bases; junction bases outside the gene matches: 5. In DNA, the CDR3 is TGTGCCAGCAGTTTCGGGGGGAGAGGTGAGCAGTTCTTC. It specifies CASSFGGRGEQFF.

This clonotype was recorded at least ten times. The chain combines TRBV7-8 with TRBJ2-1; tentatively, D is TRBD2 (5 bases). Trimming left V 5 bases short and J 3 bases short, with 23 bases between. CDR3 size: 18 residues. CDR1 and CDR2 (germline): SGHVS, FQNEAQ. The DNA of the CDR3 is TGTGCCAGCAGCCAATCTATTGCGGGTTCCGACTTCTACAATGAGCAGTTCTTC. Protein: CASSQSIAGSDFYNEQFF. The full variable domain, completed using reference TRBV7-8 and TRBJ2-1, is GAGVSQSPRYKVAKRGQDVALRCDPISGHVSLFWYQQALGQGPEFLTYFQNEAQLDKSGLPSDRFFAERPEGSVSTLKIQRTQQEDSAVYLCASSQSIAGSDFYNEQFFGPGTRLTVL.

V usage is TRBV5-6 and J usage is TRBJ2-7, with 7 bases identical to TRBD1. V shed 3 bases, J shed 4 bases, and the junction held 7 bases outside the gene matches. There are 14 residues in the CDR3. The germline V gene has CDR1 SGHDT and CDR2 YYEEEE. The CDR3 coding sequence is TGTGCCAGCAGCTCGGCCGGGACAGAGTACGAGCAGTACTTC. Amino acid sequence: CASSSAGTEYEQYF.

CDR3 nucleotide sequence: TGTGCCAGCAGCTACAGATCGTGGGCCAATGAGCAGTTCTTC. This codes for CASSYRSWANEQFF. The V gene is TRBV5-6, the J gene TRBJ2-1; D not resolved. The CDR3 contains 14 residues. V dropped 3 bases and J dropped 6 bases, with 13 bases sitting between them. The germline V gene has CDR1 SGHDT and CDR2 YYEEEE.

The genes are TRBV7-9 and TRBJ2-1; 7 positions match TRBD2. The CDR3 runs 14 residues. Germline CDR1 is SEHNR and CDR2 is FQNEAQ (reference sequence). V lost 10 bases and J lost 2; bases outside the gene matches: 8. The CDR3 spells CATYPSGTYNEQFF. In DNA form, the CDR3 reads TGTGCCACCTACCCCAGCGGGACCTACAATGAGCAGTTCTTC.

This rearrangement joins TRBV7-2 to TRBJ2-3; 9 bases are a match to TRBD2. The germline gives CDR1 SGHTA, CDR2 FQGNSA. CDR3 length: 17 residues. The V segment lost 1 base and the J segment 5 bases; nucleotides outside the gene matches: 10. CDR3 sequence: CASSLEGGGAFGDTQYF. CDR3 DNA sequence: TGTGCCAGCAGCTTAGAGGGCGGGGGGGCTTTCGGAGATACGCAGTATTTT.

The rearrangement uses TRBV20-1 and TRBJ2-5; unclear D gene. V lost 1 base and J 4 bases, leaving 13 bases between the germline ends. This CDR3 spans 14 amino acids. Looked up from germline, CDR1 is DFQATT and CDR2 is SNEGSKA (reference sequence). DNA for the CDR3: TGCAGTGCTAGAGTTTTAGACCAGCGAGAGACCCAGTACTTC. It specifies CSARVLDQRETQYF.

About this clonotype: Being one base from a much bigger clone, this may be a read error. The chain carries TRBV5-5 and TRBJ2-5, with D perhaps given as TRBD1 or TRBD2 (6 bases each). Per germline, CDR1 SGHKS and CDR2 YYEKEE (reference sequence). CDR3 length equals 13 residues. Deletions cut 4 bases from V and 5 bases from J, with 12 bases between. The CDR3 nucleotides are TGTGCCAGCAGCGGGGGGCCATGGGAGACCCAGTACTTC. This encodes CASSGGPWETQYF.

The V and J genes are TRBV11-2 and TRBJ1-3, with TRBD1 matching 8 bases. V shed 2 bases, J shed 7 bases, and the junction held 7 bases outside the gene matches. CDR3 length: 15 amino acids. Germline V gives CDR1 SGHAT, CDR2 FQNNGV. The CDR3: CASSLRDRGGNTIYF. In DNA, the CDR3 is TGTGCCAGCAGCTTACGCGACAGGGGTGGTAACACCATATATTTT.

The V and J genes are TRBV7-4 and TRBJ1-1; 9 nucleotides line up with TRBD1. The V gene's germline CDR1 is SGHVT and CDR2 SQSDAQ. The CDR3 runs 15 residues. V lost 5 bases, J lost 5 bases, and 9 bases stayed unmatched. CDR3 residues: CASSTSTGGVTEAFF. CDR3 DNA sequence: TGTGCCAGCAGCACCTCGACAGGGGGAGTAACTGAAGCTTTCTTT.

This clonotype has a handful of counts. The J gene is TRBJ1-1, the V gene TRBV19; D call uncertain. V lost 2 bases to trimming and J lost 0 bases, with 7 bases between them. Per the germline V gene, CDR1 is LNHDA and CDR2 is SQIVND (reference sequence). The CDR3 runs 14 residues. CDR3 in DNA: TGTGCCAGTAGTATACCCAGATTGAACACTGAAGCTTTCTTT. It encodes CASSIPRLNTEAFF.

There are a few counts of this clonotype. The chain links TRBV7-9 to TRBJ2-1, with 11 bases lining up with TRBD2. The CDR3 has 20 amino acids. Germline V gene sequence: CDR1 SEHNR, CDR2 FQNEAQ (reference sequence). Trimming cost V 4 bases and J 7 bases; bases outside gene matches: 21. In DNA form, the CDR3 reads TGTGCCAGCAGCTCCGAGACTAGCGGGAAATACGCCGTTTATGGGAATGAGCAGTTCTTC. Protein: CASSSETSGKYAVYGNEQFF.

The DNA of the CDR3 is TGTGCCAGCAGTTACTCGGTAGGCACAGATACGCAGTATTTT. As protein: CASSYSVGTDTQYF. The chain combines TRBV6-6 with TRBJ2-3; D not certain. V lost 0 bases to trimming and J lost 1 base, with 5 bases between them. This CDR3 contains 14 residues. Germline lookup yields CDR1 MNHNY and CDR2 SVGAGI (reference sequence).

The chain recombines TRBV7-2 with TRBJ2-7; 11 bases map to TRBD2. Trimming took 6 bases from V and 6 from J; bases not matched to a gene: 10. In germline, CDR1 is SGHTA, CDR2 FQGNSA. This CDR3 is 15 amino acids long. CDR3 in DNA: TGTGCCAGCAGTCCGACCGGCCTAGCGGGGGGCGAGCAGTACTTC. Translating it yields CASSPTGLAGGEQYF.

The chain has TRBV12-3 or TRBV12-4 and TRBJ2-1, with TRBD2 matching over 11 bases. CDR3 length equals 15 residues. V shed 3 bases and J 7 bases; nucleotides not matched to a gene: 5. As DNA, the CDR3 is TGTGCCAGCAGTTTCATCCTAGCGGGGGGAAATGAGCAGTTCTTC. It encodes CASSFILAGGNEQFF.

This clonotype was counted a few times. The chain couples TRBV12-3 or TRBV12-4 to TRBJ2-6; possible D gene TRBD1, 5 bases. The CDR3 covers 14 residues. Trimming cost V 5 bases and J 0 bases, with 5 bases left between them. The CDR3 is CASSDSSGANVLTF. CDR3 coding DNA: TGTGCCAGCAGTGACAGCTCTGGGGCCAACGTCCTGACTTTC.

This chain's CDR3 is CSASRDFQEQYF. Here the CDR3 DNA reads TGCAGTGCTTCCCGGGACTTTCAAGAGCAGTACTTC. The chain has TRBV20-1 and TRBJ2-7; D is perhaps TRBD2 (6 bases). Per the germline V gene, CDR1 is DFQATT and CDR2 is SNEGSKA (reference sequence). Trimming stripped 5 bases from V and 7 bases from J, with 15 bases between. The CDR3 length is 12 residues.

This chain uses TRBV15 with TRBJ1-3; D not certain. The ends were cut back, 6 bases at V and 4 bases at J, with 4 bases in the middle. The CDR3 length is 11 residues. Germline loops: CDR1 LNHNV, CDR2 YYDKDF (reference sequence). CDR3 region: CATRLGNTIYF. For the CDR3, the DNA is TGTGCCACCAGACTGGGAAACACCATATATTTT.